This is a list of T cell receptor beta chains from one sample in a study of cytomegalovirus exposure and HLA in healthy donors. The assay was immunoSEQ multiplex PCR, and TCRdb's table has in-frame clones only and misses some. The table shows approximately 150,000 clones, with 75% occurring only once. Specimen: PBMCs. The receptors come from a man in his forties in good health and CMV-seronegative. Both conserved end residues are part of each CDR3.

j_call v_call cdr3_length cdr3_aa
TRBJ1-2 TRBV6-5 13 CASSYRGVWGYTF
TRBJ1-1 TRBV5-4 16 CASSLGAPGVGTEAFF
TRBJ2-7 TRBV5-1 16 CASSGNPGQGKDEQYF
TRBJ2-5 TRBV15 15 CATSRDMAGRETQYF
TRBJ2-3 TRBV7-2 14 CASRDLGHLNTQYF
TRBJ1-1 TRBV7-8 15 CASSPSTGLNTEAFF
TRBJ2-7 TRBV28 11 CASSRGGEQYF
TRBJ1-1 TRBV6-6 15 CASSRGQGTNTEAFF
TRBJ2-4 TRBV27 18 CASSLFPLLTGAKNIQYF
TRBJ1-6 TRBV9 16 CASSVGQGGVGSPLHF
TRBJ2-7 TRBV9 17 CASSASGTGALSYEQYF
TRBJ2-7 TRBV28 14 CASSLLGQAYEQYF
TRBJ1-2 TRBV6-1 14 CASSERGMADGYTF
TRBJ2-2 TRBV18 16 CASSPARGKNTGELFF
TRBJ2-4 TRBV18 14 CASSPGGDFHIQYF
TRBJ2-1 TRBV2 15 CASSGGRGLVNEQFF
TRBJ2-1 TRBV2 11 CASSERDSGFF
TRBJ2-6 TRBV7-2 15 CASYQGGSGANVLTF
TRBJ1-2 TRBV5-4 16 CASSLAEKGRNYGYTF
TRBJ2-7 TRBV5-1 13 CASSLTSAYEQYF
TRBJ1-5 TRBV5-4 13 CATALQGGEPQHF
TRBJ1-2 TRBV5-1 14 CASSLQGETYGYTF
TRBJ2-1 TRBV4-1 15 CASSQVPWTDNEQLF
TRBJ1-5 TRBV6-6 15 CASSLGGPLDQPQHF
TRBJ1-2 TRBV19 14 CASSALQGTYGYTF
TRBJ1-6 TRBV27 15 CASSSGWPGNSPLHF
TRBJ1-2 TRBV4-2 12 CASSQGLYGYTF
TRBJ1-2 TRBV5-3 16 CARSGTDGRRVYGYTF
TRBJ2-2 TRBV28 16 CASSSFRVRNTGELFF
TRBJ2-7 TRBV28 14 CASSFAGQRPTLYF
TRBJ1-1 TRBV19 13 CASSIWQNTEAFF
TRBJ2-7 TRBV7-9 17 CSSSHIPTGTVSYEQYF
TRBJ1-1 TRBV7-2 13 CASSLKQETEAFF
TRBJ2-5 TRBV9 17 CASSVGASSGGQETQYF
TRBJ1-6 TRBV5-6 14 CASSLGTGNSPLHF
TRBJ2-1 TRBV27 11 CASSLGGGQFF
TRBJ2-6 TRBV5-1 16 CASSPGQPSGANVLTF
TRBJ2-2 TRBV4-3 11 CASSYTGELFF
TRBJ1-2 TRBV19 16 CASSPFQRTGGWGYTF